The clone carrying this T cell receptor (beta chain) was seen a single time. The sample belongs to a study of blood T cell repertoires in COVID-19. Germline loops: CDR1 SGHRS, CDR2 YFSETQ. V was clipped by 2 bases and J by 0 bases; unmatched bases: 6. This CDR3 comprises 18 residues. Produced via immunoSEQ multiplex PCR; TCRdb's table is partial and in-frame only. The sample includes 250,000 to 300,000 clones, 65% to 90% of them seen just once. This receptor was identified in a woman in her 70s with COVID-19, enrolled during active disease. The chain uses TRBV5-1 and TRBJ2-6; 9 positions match TRBD2. The sequencing sample was made of peripheral blood. The CDR3 sequence: CASSLKRGAHSGANVLTF. In DNA, the CDR3 is TGCGCCAGCAGCTTAAAGCGGGGGGCTCACTCTGGGGCCAACGTCCTGACTTTC.